This T cell receptor beta chain derives from a study of beta chain features in type 1 diabetes. This clone was picked up a small number of times. Its antigen is not identified. Reverse transcribing all isolated RNA meant expressed TCRB transcripts were sequenced. Clones were sequenced by immunoSEQ multiplex PCR, and TCRdb holds only the in-frame ones, with some missing. The table includes 300,000 to 400,000 clones, around 9.7% detected once. The V segment lost 2 bases and the J segment 4 bases; nucleotides outside the gene matches: 8. CDR3 length: 16 residues. The germline CDR1 and CDR2 sequences are SGHDN and FVKESK. Broader study findings: The study found moderately but significantly shorter TCRB CDR3s in all four CD4+ subsets of Type 1 diabetes patients.

The chain is built from TRBV14 and TRBJ2-3; 8 nucleotides line up with TRBD1. Source material: central memory CD4+ T cells from blood. This TCR came from a man aged 30 to 39 with type 1 diabetes. The CDR3 loop reads CASSQLNRGMADTQYF. The CDR3 DNA follows: TGTGCCAGCAGCCAACTAAACAGGGGGATGGCAGATACGCAGTATTTT.